This T cell receptor (beta chain) originates from a study of blood T cell repertoires in COVID-19. About the study: Samples representing acute and convalescent COVID-19 were sourced from the United States, Italy and Spain. Nucleic acid was either cDNA or gDNA, and it came from T cells, B-cell-depleted T cells, or PBMCs.

The V gene's germline CDR1 is ENHRY and CDR2 SYGVKD. Trimming cost V 5 bases and J 1 base; bases outside gene matches: 13. The CDR3 length is 19 residues. Per the study methods: Reference gene primer amplification gave nucleated cell count estimates. TCRdb keeps only in-frame clones here, not all; method: immunoSEQ multiplex PCR. The D gene and trimming were derived from the DNA, and the V and J assignments and clone size from that table. The data show 150,000 to 180,000 clones, roughly 84% seen once. The sequenced sample was peripheral blood. The TCR comes from a woman between 45 and 65 years old with acute or convalescent COVID-19. The chain carries TRBV10-3 and TRBJ2-3, with TRBD2 identical over 12 bases. The CDR3 protein is CAISQTPSGGASGTDTQYF. Written as DNA, the CDR3 is TGTGCCATCAGTCAGACCCCTAGCGGGGGGGCCAGTGGCACAGATACGCAGTATTTT.